This T cell receptor beta chain was profiled in a study of OX40 agonist ivuxolimab in advanced cancers. In the study overall: Ivuxolimab was a fully human IgG2 agonistic monoclonal antibody targeting the costimulatory receptor OX40 (CD134). Patients were allowed to have had prior anti-PD-1, anti-PD-L1 or anti-CTLA-4 therapy, and 40% of the dose-escalation patients had previously received checkpoint inhibitors. A male proportion of about 79% and a mean age of approximately 60 years, ranging from 23 to 79, were recorded for the dose-escalation cohort. Intravenous ivuxolimab was administered to patients every 2 weeks at six dose levels: 0.01, 0.1, 0.3, 1.5, 3 and 10 mg/kg. Peripheral TCRbeta sequencing aimed to test whether ivuxolimab altered TCR sequence diversity and caused clonal T-cell expansion. Among the roughly 52 dose-escalation patients, around 19 had hepatocellular carcinoma, roughly 15 melanoma, 9 renal cell carcinoma and 9 head and neck cancer. The paper covers the monotherapy dose-escalation part of the phase I ivuxolimab trial, which included N ≈ 50 patients. Three dose-escalation patients achieved partial responses, one with hepatocellular carcinoma and two with cutaneous melanoma. The paper's findings and limits, for the study overall: Low levels of normalized T-cell clonal expansion were also seen in some patients who did not respond. Antigen specificity was not determined for the clonally expanded peripheral T cells. After ivuxolimab, more expanded clones were found on average in CD8+ T cells than in CD4+ T cells. In partial responders in the 0.1-3.0 mg/kg groups, normalized peripheral clonal expansion was found to be among the lowest, especially among CD8+ T cells. Clonal expansion of both CD4+ and CD8+ blood T cells was observed from baseline to week 6 at doses 0.1 to 3.0 mg/kg.

Genomic DNA was extracted from sorted cells for sequencing of the TCRbeta CDR3 region. The immunoSEQ Assay was used for sequencing of TCRbeta CDR3 regions. TCRdb stores this immuneACCESS table with in-frame sequences only. Part of the clones is absent; in the studies checked, under half of the shortfall reflects unresolved V genes, and no reason is known for the rest. The sample includes 60,000 or so clones, with roughly 85% observed a single time. Of the sample, 2.5% to 4% falls within the top ten clones. Patients with autoimmune disease history or receiving systemic immunosuppression were excluded from the trial. In every dose cohort, peripheral blood was drawn for TCR sequencing at baseline, cycle 4 day 1, and cycle 7 day 1. The samples were taken from a phase I, first-in-human, multicenter, open-label dose-escalation trial of ivuxolimab. The trial enrolled adults with locally advanced or metastatic head and neck squamous cell, hepatocellular, melanoma or renal cell carcinoma. Before TCR sequencing, CD4+ T cells and CD8+ T cells were sorted from peripheral blood as separate populations.

Comment on this clone: This clone's antigen is unknown. One base away there is no much larger clone; base qualities are not given.

The sequence was collected from an adult with an advanced solid tumor such as melanoma, head and neck, liver or kidney cancer. The sample consisted of CD4+ or CD8+ T cells sorted from blood, taken in a trial of the OX40 agonist ivuxolimab.

The nucleotide sequence reads as follows: TGTGCCAGCAGCAAAGTACCGAGGACGTTATCAAACATTCAGTACTTC. This gives the protein CASSKVPRTLSNIQYF. In this chain, TRBV21-1 is recombined with TRBJ2-4. TRBV21-1 is annotated as a pseudogene. From its cysteine to its phenylalanine, the CDR3 spans 16 amino acids. Of the read, only the CDR3 DNA is kept; its 48 bases are in frame from base 1.